This is a list of T cell receptor beta chains from one sample in a study of PD-L1 blockade in urothelial cancer. Profiled with immunoSEQ multiplex PCR; TCRdb holds only in-frame clones, not every one. The sample includes some 50,000 clones, around 88% of them seen just once. The sequencing here drew on PBMCs, taken around atezolizumab (anti-PD-L1) treatment. These receptor sequences come from a woman in her fifties or sixties with urothelial cancer. Both conserved end residues are part of each CDR3. A D gene is named only where the DNA matches it firmly. The size field is filled for only some rows; it gives once, few, many or a size class.

J,D,V,length,size,CDR3,DNA
TRBJ2-7,TRBD2,TRBV6-5,14,once,CASSYARTSPEQYF,TGTGCCAGCAGTTACGCAAGGACTAGCCCCGAGCAGTACTTC
TRBJ2-7,TRBD1,TRBV19,15,few,CASSMFGTGVYEQYF,TGTGCCAGTAGTATGTTCGGGACAGGCGTCTACGAGCAGTACTTC
TRBJ1-5,.,TRBV2,15,medium-sized,CASSPQGQWIQPQHF,TGTGCCAGCAGTCCCCAGGGGCAGTGGATTCAGCCCCAGCATTTT
TRBJ2-7,TRBD2,TRBV13,14,.,CASSFSGGDYEQYF,TGTGCCAGCAGCTTTAGCGGGGGGGATTACGAGCAGTACTTC
TRBJ1-1,TRBD1,TRBV11-2,15,.,CASSPRGTGGPEAFF,TGTGCCAGCAGCCCACGTGGGACAGGGGGCCCTGAAGCTTTCTTT
TRBJ1-1,.,TRBV11-3,13,.,CASSLGENTEAFF,TGTGCCAGCAGCTTAGGAGAAAACACTGAAGCTTTCTTT
TRBJ2-5,.,TRBV5-1,15,once,CASSLTEGNQETQYF,TGCGCCAGCAGCTTGACTGAGGGAAACCAAGAGACCCAGTACTTC
TRBJ2-5,.,TRBV18,13,.,CASSPAVRETQYF,TGTGCCAGCTCACCGGCCGTCAGAGAGACCCAGTACTTC
TRBJ2-7,TRBD1,TRBV29-1,14,.,CSVLSGTASYEQYF,TGCAGCGTTCTATCCGGGACAGCCTCCTACGAGCAGTACTTC
TRBJ2-3,TRBD2,TRBV29-1,18,once,CSVWGGTSGGTSTDTQYF,TGCAGCGTTTGGGGAGGGACTAGCGGGGGTACTAGCACAGATACGCAGTATTTT
TRBJ1-2,.,TRBV7-2,17,.,CASSLGDGGRTFYGYTF,TGTGCCAGCAGCCTAGGGGATGGAGGCCGAACCTTTTATGGCTACACCTTC
TRBJ1-1,TRBD1,TRBV4-1,14,.,CASSARGLGTEAFF,TGCGCCAGCAGCGCAAGGGGGCTAGGGACTGAAGCTTTCTTT
TRBJ2-7,.,TRBV19,14,.,CASSIGSNSYEQYF,TGTGCCAGTAGTATCGGGTCTAACTCCTACGAGCAGTACTTC
TRBJ2-7,TRBD2,TRBV10-3,17,.,CAISEVTSGSGTYEQYF,TGTGCCATCAGTGAGGTGACTAGCGGGAGTGGAACCTACGAGCAGTACTTC
TRBJ2-1,TRBD2,TRBV9,16,.,CASSVLAGTGLAEQFF,TGTGCCAGCAGCGTTCTAGCGGGAACAGGTCTGGCTGAGCAGTTCTTC
TRBJ2-7,TRBD1,TRBV15,15,.,CATSREQGVMGEQYF,TGTGCCACCAGCAGAGAACAGGGGGTCATGGGCGAGCAGTACTTC
TRBJ1-5,TRBD1,TRBV7-6,13,.,CASSKDRGQPQHF,TGTGCCAGCAGCAAAGACAGGGGTCAGCCCCAGCATTTT
TRBJ1-2,TRBD1,TRBV6-6,14,.,CASSYRTGGDGYTF,TGTGCCAGCAGCTATAGGACAGGGGGCGATGGCTACACCTTC
TRBJ1-3,.,TRBV11-1,14,once,CASSTGGSGNTIYF,TGTGCCAGCAGCACCGGGGGTTCTGGAAACACCATATATTTT
TRBJ2-3,TRBD1,TRBV5-6,15,.,CASSLEQGNTDTQYF,TGTGCCAGCAGCTTGGAACAGGGGAACACAGATACGCAGTATTTT
TRBJ2-1,.,TRBV7-2,12,once,CASSSPGNEQFF,TGTGCCAGCAGCTCCCCCGGGAATGAGCAGTTCTTC
TRBJ2-7,.,TRBV29-1,12,.,CSVVSGAYEQYF,TGCAGCGTTGTCTCGGGAGCCTACGAGCAGTACTTC
TRBJ1-3,.,TRBV13,14,.,CASSSLAGRNTIYF,TGTGCCAGCAGCTCCCTGGCGGGGAGAAACACCATATATTTT
TRBJ2-1,TRBD1,TRBV18,13,.,CASSFDRGNEQFF,TGTGCCAGCTCATTCGACAGGGGCAATGAGCAGTTCTTC
TRBJ2-4,TRBD2,TRBV5-1,20,.,CASSLGEAGVPFLAKNIQYF,TGCGCCAGCAGCTTGGGTGAAGCGGGAGTCCCGTTTCTAGCCAAAAACATTCAGTACTTC
TRBJ1-1,TRBD1,TRBV12-5,13,.,CASGKGQGDEAFF,TGTGCTAGTGGTAAGGGACAGGGAGATGAAGCTTTCTTT
TRBJ2-2,.,TRBV5-6,13,.,CASSLGGAGELFF,TGTGCCAGCAGCTTAGGAGGGGCCGGGGAGCTGTTTTTT
TRBJ1-1,.,TRBV5-1,15,.,CASSLDPGWNTEAFF,TGCGCCAGCAGCTTGGATCCAGGGTGGAACACTGAAGCTTTCTTT
TRBJ1-1,.,TRBV5-1,14,.,CASSLAPVNTEAFF,TGCGCCAGCAGCTTGGCTCCGGTGAACACTGAAGCTTTCTTT
TRBJ1-2,TRBD1,TRBV27,14,medium-sized,CASTGTGMAWDYTF,TGTGCCAGCACCGGGACAGGGATGGCATGGGACTACACCTTC
TRBJ2-3,TRBD2,TRBV5-4,14,.,CASSSGLATDTQYF,TGTGCCAGCAGCTCCGGACTAGCGACAGATACGCAGTATTTT
TRBJ2-3,.,TRBV12-5,13,.,CASGDTNTDTQYF,TGTGCTAGTGGGGACACCAACACAGATACGCAGTATTTT
TRBJ2-6,TRBD1,TRBV4-1,19,.,CASSQAGTGGHSGANVLTF,TGCGCCAGCAGCCAGGCTGGGACAGGGGGGCACTCTGGGGCCAACGTCCTGACTTTC